The 19 T cell receptor beta chains below all came from one sample that was sequenced in a study of T cell repertoires in cytomegalovirus infection (dated by TCRdb to about 2019). What the treatment or condition label conveys for this sample: in vitro stimulation with specific CMV peptide epitopes to enrich CMV-specific T cells. Sequencing instrument: Illumina HiSeq 1500. In TCRdb, the public reads were trimmed at Q25 with fastp and aligned with MiXCR, with productive beta chains retained. One record per CDR3 amino acid sequence lists the most common genes and DNA. The table for this sample lists 650,000 to 850,000 distinct CDR3 sequences; about 27% of them were counted only once. The ten largest clones add up to around 13% of the sample. These receptors' targets are unknown. Source: cultured CD8+ T cells from PBMCs, taken from culture after CMV antigen stimulation. Every receptor here comes from a human donor in good health (CMV status not recorded). Some clones in this sample may be carry-over from other donors' samples.

The chain has TRBV12-5 and TRBJ2-7, with no clear D. Germline CDR1 and CDR2: LGHNT and FRNRAP. Trimming shortened V by 9 bases and J by 0 bases, and 12 bases separated the two germline ends. This CDR3 contains 13 residues. Here the CDR3 reads CASPIRDSYEQYV. The CDR3 DNA reads TGTGCTAGCCCCATACGCGACTCCTACGAGCAGTACGTC.

This clonotype was recorded a few times. The CDR3 here is CASSFPSGPYTGELFF. The CDR3 DNA is TGTGCCAGCAGCTTCCCTTCGGGGCCCTACACCGGGGAGCTGTTTTTT. The J gene is TRBJ2-2, the V gene TRBV7-9, with D perhaps being TRBD1 or TRBD2 (5 bases each). The CDR3 runs 16 residues. V lost 3 bases and J lost 3, with 14 bases in between. Germline CDR1 is SEHNR and CDR2 is FQNEAQ (reference sequence).

In its sample, this clonotype was seen a few times. The rearrangement joins TRBV7-6 to TRBJ2-2; TRBD2 agrees at 12 bases. CDR1 SGHVS and CDR2 FNYEAQ come from the germline V gene. The CDR3 is 18 residues long. V lost 3 bases to trimming and J lost 3 bases; unmatched junction nucleotides: 8. The CDR3 region is CASSFHRLAGADTGELFF. CDR3 sequence (DNA): TGTGCCAGCAGCTTCCACAGACTAGCGGGGGCCGACACCGGGGAGCTGTTTTTT.

The J gene is TRBJ2-7, the V gene TRBV28; 9 bases are shared with TRBD1. The germline gives CDR1 MDHEN, CDR2 SYDVKM. The J segment lost 5 bases and the V segment lost 5 bases, leaving 1 base of the junction unmatched. This CDR3 comprises 12 residues. CDR3 bases: TGTGCCAGCAGTACAGGGGGCGACGAGCAGTACGTC. It yields the protein CASSTGGDEQYV.

V usage is TRBV7-6 and J usage is TRBJ1-4, with no clear D. V was pared by 8 bases and J by 0 bases, with 10 bases between. Germline CDR1 is SGHVS and CDR2 is FNYEAQ. The CDR3 contains 14 residues. CDR3 residues: CASSVIATNEKLFF. CDR3 sequence (DNA): TGTGCCAGCTCGGTGATTGCAACTAATGAAAAACTGTTTTTT.

On this clonotype itself: With a much larger clone just one base away, this may be a read error. This CDR3 is CASSPGGALTVLGANVLTF. DNA for the CDR3: TGTGCCAGCAGCCCTGGGGGCGCCCTCACCGTACTGGGGGCCAACGTCCTGACTTTC. V is TRBV7-6 and J is TRBJ2-6; D possibly corresponds to TRBD1 (6 bases). Germline-derived CDR1 and CDR2 are SGHVS and FNYEAQ. Trimming shortened V by 5 bases and J by 4 bases, and 24 bases separated the two germline ends. This CDR3 is built from 19 residues.

This clonotype was seen more than once but under ten times. V is TRBV6-6 and J is TRBJ1-4; D not resolved. This CDR3 is built from 10 residues. Germline CDR1 reads MNHNY; CDR2 reads SVGAGI (reference sequence). V was trimmed by 6 bases and J by 14 bases, leaving 10 bases between them. CDR3 nucleotide sequence: TGTGCCAGCAGCTCGTGGAGGCTGTTTTTT. It yields the protein CASSSWRLFF.

This rearrangement joins TRBV5-1 to TRBJ2-7; TRBD1 aligns across 9 bases. The length of the CDR3 is 15 residues. With 3 bases clipped from V and 0 bases from J, the junction kept 4 bases outside the gene matches. Per the germline V gene, CDR1 is SGHRS and CDR2 is YFSETQ. The CDR3 region is CASSSWDRDSYEQYF. For the CDR3, the DNA is TGCGCCAGCAGCTCCTGGGACAGGGACTCCTACGAGCAGTACTTC.

This sequence joins TRBV6-2 or TRBV6-3 and TRBJ2-1; 15 bases are a match to TRBD2. The CDR3 contains 15 residues. Germline lookup yields CDR1 MNHEY and CDR2 SVGEGT. V was pared by 4 bases and J by 12 bases, with 7 bases of the junction left unmatched. The chain's CDR3 is CASSWGLAGGFRQFF. The CDR3 nucleotides are TGTGCCAGCAGTTGGGGACTAGCGGGGGGATTTCGGCAGTTCTTC.

The chain combines TRBV12-3 or TRBV12-4 with TRBJ2-1; 9 bases agree with TRBD1. With V trimmed by 10 bases and J by 5 bases, 3 bases remained unmatched. The CDR3 sequence is 12 residues long. Here the CDR3 reads CATGTGHNEQFF. The CDR3 coding sequence is TGTGCCACCGGGACAGGGCACAATGAGCAGTTCTTC.

This clonotype was observed a handful of times. The CDR3 DNA reads TGTGCCAGCAGTGAGGAGGGCGCATTCGGCAATCAGCCCCAGCATTTT. This gives the protein CASSEEGAFGNQPQHF. The chain joins TRBV6-1 to TRBJ1-5; D is ambiguous. Trimming cost V 3 bases and J 2 bases, with 14 bases left between them. The CDR3 totals 16 residues. The germline V gene encodes CDR1 MNHNS and CDR2 SASEGT.

This chain links TRBV7-6 with TRBJ2-3; D possibly corresponds to TRBD2 (7 bases). V lost 7 bases and J lost 6, with 20 bases in between. The CDR3 is made up of 15 amino acids. The germline gives CDR1 SGHVS, CDR2 FNYEAQ. CDR3 bases: TGTGCCAGCACCAAATCGGGGGGCCCCCAGGATACGCAGTATTTT. Its protein is CASTKSGGPQDTQYF.

The chain employs TRBV6-2 or TRBV6-3 and TRBJ2-5; D uncertain. CDR1 is MNHEY, CDR2 SVGEGT, per germline. V shed 2 bases and J shed 7 bases, with 14 bases lying between them. The CDR3 contains 14 residues. DNA of the CDR3: TGTGCCAGCAGTTACATGGCAGTGTCGGGGACCCAGTACTTC. Its protein is CASSYMAVSGTQYF.

This clonotype came up many times. CDR3 sequence: CASNSFGTVYGYTF. The DNA for the CDR3 is TGTGCCAGCAACAGTTTCGGGACAGTCTATGGCTACACCTTC. The chain uses TRBV12-3 or TRBV12-4 and TRBJ1-2; TRBD1 agrees at 7 bases. Germline trimming cut 7 bases from V and 4 bases from J; bases unmatched to any gene: 9. The CDR3 length is 14 residues.

J is TRBJ1-1 and V is TRBV7-8; the match to TRBD1 covers 8 bases. V shed 6 bases, J shed 5 bases, and the junction held 11 bases outside the gene matches. Germline V lookup: CDR1 SGHVS, CDR2 FQNEAQ. The CDR3 spans 15 residues. CDR3 residues: CASRGFDRGMTEAFF. Written as DNA, the CDR3 is TGTGCCAGCAGGGGTTTCGACAGGGGAATGACTGAAGCTTTCTTT.

At least ten counts were recorded for this clonotype. CDR3 nucleotides: TGTGCCAGCAGCTTAGGGCAGGGCCCCTTTACAGATACGCAGTATTTT. Protein: CASSLGQGPFTDTQYF. V and J are TRBV7-2 and TRBJ2-3, with a possible D match to TRBD1 (5 bases). CDR3 size: 16 residues. Trimming stripped 1 base from V and 3 bases from J, with 14 bases between. Germline CDR1 and CDR2: SGHTA and FQGNSA.

The chain joins TRBV19 to TRBJ2-1; 8 nucleotides line up with TRBD2. The junction had 10 bases not matched to a gene; V was cut back by 1 base and J by 8 bases. CDR3 length equals 16 residues. Germline V CDR1 and CDR2: LNHDA, SQIVND (reference sequence). CDR3 DNA: TGTGCCAGTAGTATAGTGGGACTAGTGATATTCGATGAGCAGTTCTTC. Translation gives CASSIVGLVIFDEQFF.

The rearrangement joins TRBV6-6 to TRBJ2-7, with 10 bases identical to TRBD1. V was clipped by 8 bases and J by 4 bases; unmatched bases: 5. CDR1 and CDR2 (germline): MNHNY, SVGAGI (reference sequence). The CDR3 has 13 residues. This CDR3 reads CASLGQGGYEQYV. As DNA, the CDR3 is TGTGCCAGCCTCGGACAGGGGGGATACGAGCAGTACGTC.

This clonotype was seen a few times. The CDR3 DNA reads TGTGCCAGTAGCCGGGACAGGGGCAAAAACATTCAGTACTTC. It translates to CASSRDRGKNIQYF. J is TRBJ2-4 and V is TRBV19, with 10 positions matching TRBD1. There are 14 residues in the CDR3. The V segment lost 6 bases and the J segment 3 bases; nucleotides outside the gene matches: 2. The germline V gene encodes CDR1 LNHDA and CDR2 SQIVND (reference sequence).